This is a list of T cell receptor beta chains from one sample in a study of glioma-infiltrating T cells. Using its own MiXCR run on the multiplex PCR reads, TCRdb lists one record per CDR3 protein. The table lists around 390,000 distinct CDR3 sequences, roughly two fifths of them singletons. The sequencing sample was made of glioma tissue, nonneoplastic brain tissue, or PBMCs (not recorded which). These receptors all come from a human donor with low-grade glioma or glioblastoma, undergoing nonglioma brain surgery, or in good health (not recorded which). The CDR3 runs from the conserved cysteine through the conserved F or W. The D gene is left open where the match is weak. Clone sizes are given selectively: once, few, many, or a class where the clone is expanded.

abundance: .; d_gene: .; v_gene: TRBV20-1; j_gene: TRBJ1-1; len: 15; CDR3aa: CSLPRSRGQYTEAFF; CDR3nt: TGCAGCCTGCCTCGGTCCAGGGGCCAATACACTGAAGCTTTCTTT
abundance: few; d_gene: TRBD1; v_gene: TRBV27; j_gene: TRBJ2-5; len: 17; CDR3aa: CASSAPSGTGGVETQYF; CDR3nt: TGTGCCAGCAGTGCACCTTCCGGGACAGGGGGCGTAGAGACCCAGTACTTC
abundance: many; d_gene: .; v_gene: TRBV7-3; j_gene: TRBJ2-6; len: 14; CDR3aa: CASSLMAGANVLTF; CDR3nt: TGTGCCAGCAGCTTAATGGCTGGGGCCAACGTCCTGACTTTC
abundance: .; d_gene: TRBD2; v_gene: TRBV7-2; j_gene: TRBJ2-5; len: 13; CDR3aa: CASSPRRGEIQYF; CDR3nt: TGTGCCAGCAGCCCACGTCGGGGGGAGATCCAGTACTTC
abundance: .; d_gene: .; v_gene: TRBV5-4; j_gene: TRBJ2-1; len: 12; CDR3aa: CASSQDSNEQFF; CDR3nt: TGTGCCAGCAGTCAGGACAGCAATGAGCAGTTCTTC
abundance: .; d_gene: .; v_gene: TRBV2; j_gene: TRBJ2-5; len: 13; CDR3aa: CASSETREETQYF; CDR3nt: TGTGCCAGCAGTGAGACGCGAGAAGAGACCCAGTACTTC
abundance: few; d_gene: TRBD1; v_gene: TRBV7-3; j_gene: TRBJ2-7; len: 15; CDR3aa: CASSKTTGGAYEQYF; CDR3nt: TGTGCCAGCAGCAAAACGACAGGGGGGGCCTACGAGCAGTACTTC
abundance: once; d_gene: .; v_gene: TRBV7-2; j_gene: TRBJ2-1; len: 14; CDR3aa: CAGRTYGSYNEQFF; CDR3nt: TGTGCCGGCAGGACGTACGGATCGTACAATGAGCAGTTCTTC
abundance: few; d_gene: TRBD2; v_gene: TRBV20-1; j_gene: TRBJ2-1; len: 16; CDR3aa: CSARGGLALSYNEQFF; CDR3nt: TGCAGTGCTAGGGGGGGACTAGCGCTTTCCTACAATGAGCAGTTCTTC
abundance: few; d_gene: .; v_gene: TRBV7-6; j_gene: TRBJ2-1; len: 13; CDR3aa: CASGGYNGGEQFF; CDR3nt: TGTGCCAGCGGGGGCTACAACGGGGGTGAGCAGTTCTTC
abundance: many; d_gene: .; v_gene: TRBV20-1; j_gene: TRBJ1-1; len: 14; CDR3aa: CSATRNLGNTEAFF; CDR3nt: TGCAGTGCAACCCGAAACTTAGGGAACACTGAAGCTTTCTTT
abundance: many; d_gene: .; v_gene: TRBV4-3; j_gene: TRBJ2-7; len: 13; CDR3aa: CASSRTVSYEQYF; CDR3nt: TGCGCCAGCAGTCGAACAGTCTCCTACGAGCAGTACTTC
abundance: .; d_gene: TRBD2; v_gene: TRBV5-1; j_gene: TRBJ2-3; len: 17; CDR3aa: CASSLTRGLAGVDTQYF; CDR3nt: TGCGCCAGCAGCTTGACGCGCGGGCTAGCGGGAGTAGATACGCAGTATTTT
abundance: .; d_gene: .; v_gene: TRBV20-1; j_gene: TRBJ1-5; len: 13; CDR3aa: CSVSGLVNEPQHF; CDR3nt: TGCAGTGTTTCTGGACTGGTCAATGAGCCCCAGCATTTT
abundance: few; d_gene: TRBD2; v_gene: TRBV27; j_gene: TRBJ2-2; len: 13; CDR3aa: CASSPGGNGELFF; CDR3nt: TGTGCCAGCAGTCCGGGAGGAAACGGGGAGCTGTTTTTT
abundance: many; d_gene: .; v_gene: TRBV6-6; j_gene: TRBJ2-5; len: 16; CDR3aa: CASSYSVGRVQETQYF; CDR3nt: TGTGCCAGCAGTTACTCAGTGGGTAGAGTCCAAGAGACCCAGTACTTC
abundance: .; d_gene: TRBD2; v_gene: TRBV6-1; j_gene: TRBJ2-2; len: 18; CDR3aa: CASMGTSGILKNTGELFF; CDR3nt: TGTGCCAGCATGGGGACTAGCGGGATTCTCAAGAACACCGGGGAGCTGTTTTTT
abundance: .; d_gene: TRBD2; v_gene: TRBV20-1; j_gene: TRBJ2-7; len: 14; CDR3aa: CSASAGVSTREQYF; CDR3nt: TGCAGTGCTTCCGCGGGAGTATCTACCCGCGAGCAGTACTTC
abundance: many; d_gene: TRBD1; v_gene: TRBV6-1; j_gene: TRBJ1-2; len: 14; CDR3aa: CASTDGTAYYGYTF; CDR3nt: TGTGCCAGCACCGACGGGACAGCCTACTATGGCTACACCTTC
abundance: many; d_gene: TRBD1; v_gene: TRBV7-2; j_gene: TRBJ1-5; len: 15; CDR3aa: CASSLSGQSNQPQHF; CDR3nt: TGTGCCAGCAGCTTGTCGGGACAGAGCAATCAGCCCCAGCATTTT
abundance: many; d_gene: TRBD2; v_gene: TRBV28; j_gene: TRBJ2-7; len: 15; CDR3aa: CASTLHSGPIYEQYF; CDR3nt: TGTGCCAGCACTCTCCATAGCGGGCCCATTTACGAGCAGTACTTC
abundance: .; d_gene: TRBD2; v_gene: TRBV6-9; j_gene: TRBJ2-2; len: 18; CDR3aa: CASSWTSGRVLDTGELFF; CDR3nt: TGTGCCAGCAGTTGGACTAGCGGGAGGGTCCTCGACACCGGGGAGCTGTTTTTT
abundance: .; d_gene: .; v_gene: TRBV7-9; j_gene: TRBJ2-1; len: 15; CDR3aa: CASSSFGRVLNEQFF; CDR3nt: TGTGCCAGCAGCTCTTTCGGCAGGGTCTTAAATGAGCAGTTCTTC
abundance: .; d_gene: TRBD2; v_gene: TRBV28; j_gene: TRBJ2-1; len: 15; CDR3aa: CASSLWLAGHNEQFF; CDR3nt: TGTGCCAGCAGTTTATGGCTAGCGGGACACAATGAGCAGTTCTTC
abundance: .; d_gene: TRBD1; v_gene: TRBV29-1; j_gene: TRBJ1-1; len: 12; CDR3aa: CSVGQGETEAFF; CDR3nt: TGCAGCGTGGGACAGGGAGAAACTGAAGCTTTCTTT
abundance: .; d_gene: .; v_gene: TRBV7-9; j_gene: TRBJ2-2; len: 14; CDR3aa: CASSGGLNTGELFF; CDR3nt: TGTGCCAGCAGCGGGGGACTGAACACCGGGGAGCTGTTTTTT